Listed below are T cell receptor beta chains from one sample, sequenced in a study of T cell repertoires in cytomegalovirus infection. Each CDR3 protein is one row after TCRdb ran MiXCR on the reads. Of around 570,000 distinct CDR3 sequences in the sample, 40% were seen once. Antigens of these TCRs are unknown. Sequenced material: cultured PBMCs, taken from culture after CMV antigen stimulation. These receptors originate from a human donor in good health (CMV status not recorded). Some clones in this sample may be carry-over from other donors' samples. Both conserved end residues are part of each CDR3.

>TRBJ2-3|TRBV4-3
CASSQGTSGSGADTQYF
>TRBJ2-1|TRBV15
CATSSREYNEQFF
>TRBJ2-1|TRBV5-4
CASSIGGSNNEQFF
>TRBJ2-2|TRBV7-2
CASSLDWTTGTGELFF
>TRBJ2-1|TRBV2
CASSEGLAGDDEQFF
>TRBJ2-2|TRBV20-1
CSAPSGSDTGELFF
>TRBJ2-7|TRBV9
CASSVSGKGYEQYF
>TRBJ1-4|TRBV15
CATSSGNEKLFF
>TRBJ2-7|TRBV7-8
CASSLALGLAGVPSYEQYF
>TRBJ2-5|TRBV20-1
CSAPPAWEKTQYF
>TRBJ2-5|TRBV19
CASMSLWGSGETQYF
>TRBJ1-3|TRBV7-2
CASSSGLGPSAPNGNTIYF
>TRBJ1-6|TRBV2
CASSEFRYNSPLHF
>TRBJ2-1|TRBV4-2
CASSQDGSASSYNEQFF
>TRBJ2-2|TRBV7-9
CASSLSPLGRLTGELFF
>TRBJ2-3|TRBV28
CASSPGQGPDTQYF
>TRBJ1-1|TRBV29-1
CSVTQGVGTEAFF
>TRBJ2-1|TRBV12-3/TRBV12-4
CASRPGDNEQFF
>TRBJ1-1|TRBV19
CASKLTGRKNTEAFF
>TRBJ2-5|TRBV12-3/TRBV12-4
CASSYRDREETQYF
>TRBJ1-1|TRBV7-8
CASSSKRFGGTEAFF
>TRBJ2-3|TRBV4-1
CASSQEPGGSTQYF
>TRBJ1-4|TRBV12-3/TRBV12-4
CASSSTGQGMKEKLFF
>TRBJ2-7|TRBV3-1
CASSQPGEQYF
>TRBJ1-1|TRBV6-2/TRBV6-3
CASSYPPQGNTEAFF
>TRBJ2-1|TRBV24-1
CATSDTSGRYNEQFF
>TRBJ2-3|TRBV7-2
CASQRGRRTDTQYF
>TRBJ2-7|TRBV11-2
CASSFWVSGSSYEQYF
>TRBJ2-2|TRBV7-2
CASSLAAGPPGGELFF
>TRBJ2-7|TRBV19
CASSSRATKTYEQYF
>TRBJ1-3|TRBV7-2
CASSLDELLDGNTIYF
>TRBJ1-3|TRBV7-2
CASSPTQGNTIYF
>TRBJ1-6|TRBV12-3/TRBV12-4
CASSRDRVSSPLHF
>TRBJ1-1|TRBV18
CASSPGAGLNTEAFF
>TRBJ2-1|TRBV6-1
CASRRGKYNEQFF
>TRBJ1-2|TRBV7-6
CASSQGTGSPYGYTF
>TRBJ2-4|TRBV7-2
CASSWDGLNIQYF
>TRBJ1-6|TRBV6-5
CASSSRENSPLHF
>TRBJ2-2|TRBV11-2
CASSLDLGELFF
>TRBJ1-2|TRBV7-9
CASSRGQGYYGYTF
>TRBJ2-1|TRBV20-1
CSAQSGDPAYNEQFF
>TRBJ2-5|TRBV7-9
CASSIGSETQYF
>TRBJ1-3|TRBV7-9
CASSLGSAVSGNTIYF
>TRBJ1-6|TRBV7-9
CASSLGQGQNSPLHF
>TRBJ2-1|TRBV11-3
CASSPQTSGPGVNEQFF
>TRBJ2-1|TRBV5-5
CASSLGGIAGVFGDEQFF
>TRBJ2-5|TRBV7-2
CASSVSGGQETQYF
>TRBJ2-5|TRBV20-1
CSANDRGRVETQYF
>TRBJ2-2|TRBV7-2
CASSETSGGHTGELFF
>TRBJ1-6|TRBV6-1
CASSELGGIGNSPLHF
>TRBJ2-6|TRBV18
CASSADSGANVLTF
>TRBJ2-1|TRBV6-1
CAALTGWLNEQFF
>TRBJ1-2|TRBV5-4
CASSSKAWGTNYGYTF
>TRBJ1-1|TRBV6-4
CASSDRAVGTEAFF
>TRBJ2-7|TRBV12-5
CASGLVTPRRILTYEQYF